These T cell receptor beta chains were read from a single sample in a study of blood T cell repertoires in COVID-19. TCRdb's table, derived via immunoSEQ multiplex PCR, lists solely in-frame clones and lacks some. The sample contains 130,000 or so clones, 88% of which appear only once. Sequencing used peripheral blood. These receptors came from a woman between 55 and 75 years old with acute or convalescent COVID-19. Both conserved end residues are part of each CDR3. The order of the fields is J gene, V gene, CDR3 protein.

j_call: TRBJ2-1; v_call: TRBV6-2/TRBV6-3; cdr3_aa: CASSGGLSGGREQFF
j_call: TRBJ1-2; v_call: TRBV19; cdr3_aa: CASSPGQWDYGYTF
j_call: TRBJ2-3; v_call: TRBV11-2; cdr3_aa: CASSLGTSGGDTQYF
j_call: TRBJ1-5; v_call: TRBV5-1; cdr3_aa: CASSFGVGDSNQPQHF
j_call: TRBJ2-1; v_call: TRBV5-1; cdr3_aa: CASTEEGVFHNEQFF
j_call: TRBJ1-6; v_call: TRBV19; cdr3_aa: CAAQDSKLTYNSPLHF
j_call: TRBJ1-5; v_call: TRBV2; cdr3_aa: CASSPSRGSNQPQHF
j_call: TRBJ1-1; v_call: TRBV18; cdr3_aa: CASSPPTGELTEAFF
j_call: TRBJ1-5; v_call: TRBV4-3; cdr3_aa: CASSPHTGDDQPQHF
j_call: TRBJ1-4; v_call: TRBV3-1/TRBV3-2; cdr3_aa: CASSQDVRQGAFRLFF
j_call: TRBJ1-5; v_call: TRBV30; cdr3_aa: CAWSVLRVGNQPQHF
j_call: TRBJ1-2; v_call: TRBV6-5; cdr3_aa: CASSRQGGDYGYTF
j_call: TRBJ1-1; v_call: TRBV9; cdr3_aa: CASSVDLGDMNTEAFF
j_call: TRBJ2-7; v_call: TRBV6-5; cdr3_aa: CASSYRPHGGGEQYF
j_call: TRBJ2-2; v_call: TRBV7-2; cdr3_aa: CASRYNSGGSTGELFF
j_call: TRBJ1-1; v_call: TRBV7-2; cdr3_aa: CASSLGTGRAFF
j_call: TRBJ2-5; v_call: TRBV30; cdr3_aa: CAWRVPGRKTQYF
j_call: TRBJ1-5; v_call: TRBV19; cdr3_aa: CASTGQGASRQPQHF
j_call: TRBJ1-5; v_call: TRBV24-1; cdr3_aa: CATSDPTGSGNQPQHF
j_call: TRBJ1-6; v_call: TRBV5-1; cdr3_aa: CASSLGQGTSPLHF
j_call: TRBJ2-7; v_call: TRBV29-1; cdr3_aa: CSVTPLGAYEQYF
j_call: TRBJ1-2; v_call: TRBV7-9; cdr3_aa: CASSFETGNYGYTF
j_call: TRBJ1-1; v_call: TRBV19; cdr3_aa: CASAQGANTEAFF